Below, one T cell receptor beta chain is given with its context. This sample was included in a study of cytomegalovirus exposure and HLA in healthy donors. The PCR contained 60 Vbeta and 13 Jbeta primers. Generated by immunoSEQ multiplex PCR, the TCRdb table keeps only in-frame clones and is missing some. The repertoire holds around 120,000 clones, with 60% to 80% as singletons. V lost 3 bases and J lost 1, with 9 bases in between. This CDR3 comprises 14 residues. Germline assignment: CDR1 KGHSH and CDR2 LQKENI. The sequenced sample consisted of PBMCs. This chain links TRBV18 with TRBJ1-1; D is unresolved. This receptor was taken from an older woman in good health and CMV-seropositive. The CDR3 sequence: CASSPQYRNTEAFF. The CDR3 nucleotides read TGTGCCAGCTCACCCCAATACAGGAACACTGAAGCTTTCTTT.